This T cell receptor beta chain stems from a study of identical twins. Whole-study findings and limits: The study based its conclusions on cross-sectional statistical analysis and did not follow the same donors.

TCRdb reprocessed the 5' RACE reads with MiXCR, giving one entry per CDR3 protein. Of about 700,000 distinct CDR3 sequences listed, 8% to 9% are singletons. This clonotype was seen a few times. Its specificity is unknown. The same specimen was also included in a second study, on yellow fever vaccine responses in identical twins.

The sample was PBMCs. The sequence came from a woman younger than 35 in good health.

CDR3 protein: CASGQTEDRQPQHF. The CDR3 region has the DNA TGTGCCAGCGGTCAGACAGAAGACCGTCAGCCCCAGCATTTT. This sequence joins TRBV2 and TRBJ1-5; tentative D call: TRBD1 (5 bases). CDR1 is SNHLY and CDR2 is FYNNEI in the germline V gene. Trimming shortened V by 8 bases and J by 6 bases, and 17 bases separated the two germline ends. The CDR3 totals 14 residues.